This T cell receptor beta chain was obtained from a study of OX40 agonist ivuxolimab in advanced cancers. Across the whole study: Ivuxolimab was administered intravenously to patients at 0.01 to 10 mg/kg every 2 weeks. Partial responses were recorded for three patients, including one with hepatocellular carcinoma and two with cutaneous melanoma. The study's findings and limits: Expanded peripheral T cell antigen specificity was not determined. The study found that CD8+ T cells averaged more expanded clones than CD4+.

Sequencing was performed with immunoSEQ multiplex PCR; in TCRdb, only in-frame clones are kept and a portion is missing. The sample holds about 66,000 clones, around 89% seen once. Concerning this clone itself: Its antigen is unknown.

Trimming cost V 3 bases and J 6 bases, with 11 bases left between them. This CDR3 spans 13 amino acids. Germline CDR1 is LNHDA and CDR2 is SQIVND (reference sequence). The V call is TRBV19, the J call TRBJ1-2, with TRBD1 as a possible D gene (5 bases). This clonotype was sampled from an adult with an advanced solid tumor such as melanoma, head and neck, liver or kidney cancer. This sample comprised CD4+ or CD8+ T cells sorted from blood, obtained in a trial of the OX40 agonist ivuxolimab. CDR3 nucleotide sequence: TGTGCCAGTAGTATGAGCCGGGACCATGGCTACACCTTC. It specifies CASSMSRDHGYTF.